This T cell receptor beta chain was observed in a study of T cell repertoires in cytomegalovirus infection (dated by TCRdb to the late 2010s). Looking at the study overall: Alongside well-studied HLA-B-restricted epitopes, the peptide stimulations were aimed at recently identified HLA-C-restricted CMV epitopes, whose presentation resists viral immunomodulation. Donor HLA type was relevant to the analysis, because carriage of CMV infection together with the matching HLA type was indicated by public TCR beta signatures. The paper's findings and limits, for the study overall: In both this cohort and an independent roughly 330-donor cohort, the cumulative frequency of public TCR beta family members distinguished carriers of CMV infection plus the relevant HLA type. The ex vivo response was dominated by HLA-C-restricted CMV-specific TCR beta clonotypes, which also provided the single most frequent clonotype in two of eight donors.

The sequencing machine was an Illumina HiSeq 1500. TCRdb applied fastp at Q25 and MiXCR to the public reads, then kept only in-frame beta chains. Entries that share a CDR3 protein sequence are merged under the most common genes and DNA. This sample holds some 700,000 distinct CDR3 sequences; about 30% were observed only once. The ten largest clones take up 15% to 20% of the sample. According to the study, the label for this sample's treatment or condition signals: in vitro stimulation with specific CMV peptide epitopes to enrich CMV-specific T cells. CDR1 and CDR2 are read off the germline V gene as SGHAT and FQNNGV. V loses 6 bases, J loses 8 bases, and the germline ends lie 13 bases apart. The CDR3 holds 13 amino acids from the cysteine to the phenylalanine. Only the CDR3 DNA is retained, 39 bases long and in frame from the first base. Worth noting for this clonotype: Its antigen is unknown. There are no base qualities to consult, and no much larger clone falls within one base.

The origin of this receptor is a human donor in good health (CMV status not recorded). Some clones in this sample may be carry-over from other donors' samples. The input for sequencing was cultured PBMCs, taken from culture after CMV antigen stimulation. The chain links TRBV11-2 with TRBJ1-4, with no confident D gene call. In nucleotide form, the sequence is TGTGCCAGCAGAAGTTCCGGGTCGGAAAAACTGTTTTTT. This yields the protein CASRSSGSEKLFF.